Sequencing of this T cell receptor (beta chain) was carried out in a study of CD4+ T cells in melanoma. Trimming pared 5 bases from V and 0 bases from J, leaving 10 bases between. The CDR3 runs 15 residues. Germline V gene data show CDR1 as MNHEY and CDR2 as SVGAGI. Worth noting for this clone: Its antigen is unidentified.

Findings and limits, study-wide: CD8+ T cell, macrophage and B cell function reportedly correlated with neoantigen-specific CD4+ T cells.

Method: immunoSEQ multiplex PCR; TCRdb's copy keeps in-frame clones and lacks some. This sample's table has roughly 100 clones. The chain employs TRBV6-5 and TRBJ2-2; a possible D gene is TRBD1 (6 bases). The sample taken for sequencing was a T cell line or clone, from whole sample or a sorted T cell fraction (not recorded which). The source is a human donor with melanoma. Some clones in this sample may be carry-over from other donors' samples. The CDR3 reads CASSAGTTNTGELFF. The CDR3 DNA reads TGTGCCAGCAGTGCCGGGACAACGAACACCGGGGAGCTGTTTTTT.